This T cell receptor beta chain was profiled in a study of T-cell reconstitution after alpha-beta-depleted transplantation in children. The CDR3 has 16 amino acids. Trimming left V 0 bases short and J 1 base short, with 10 bases between. The germline V gene has CDR1 MGHRA and CDR2 YSYEKL. Preparing the TCRbeta library involved the use of unique molecular identifiers. TCRdb reprocessed the PCR reads via MiXCR and lists one record per CDR3 protein. The sample gives 60,000 to 80,000 distinct CDR3 sequences, approximately 7.3% of which show up once; less than 3% is in the top ten. This clonotype occurred a few times.

This chain connects TRBV4-1 to TRBJ2-4; D may be TRBD1 or TRBD2 (5 bases each). This clonotype originated in a human donor who donated a stem cell graft to a child with acute lymphoblastic leukemia. The starting material was PBMCs from the stem cell graft donor, obtained from the stem cell graft. The CDR3 here is CASSQDGGLAKNIQYF. The CDR3 nucleotides read TGCGCCAGCAGCCAAGATGGGGGTCTGGCCAAAAACATTCAGTACTTC.